This T cell receptor (beta chain) was retrieved from a study of human T cells and chemical hapten exposure. Only a few counts were recorded for this clonotype. Its antigen is not known. Study-level findings and limits: Among expanded TCRs, significantly more large CDR3 similarity clusters formed than among controls.

Authors' data handling: Sampled TCR counts reached a median of about 90,000 per sample, with values ranging from roughly 20,000 to 700,000. In TCRdb, the RACE reads were re-called with MiXCR into one record per CDR3 protein. These V and J calls are TCRdb output, not the study's own analysis. The sample includes some 330,000 distinct CDR3 sequences, around 5.5% of them seen just once. The time point was: pre-sensitization, week 0. Treatment described: therapeutic diphenylcyclopropenone sensitization with weekly scalp DPC. Alopecia patients, 18 to 70 years old and DPC-suitable, served as donors. The starting material, unfractionated whole blood, was used for total RNA extraction. The TCR originated in a woman between 18 and 29 years old with alopecia areata. Some clones in this sample may be carry-over from other donors' samples. The material was whole blood, obtained in connection with sensitization to the hapten diphenylcyclopropenone (DPC).

The CDR3 here is CASSTRLAGVDEQFF. The CDR3 nucleotides are TGTGCCAGCAGCACCCGACTAGCGGGGGTAGATGAGCAGTTCTTC. V usage is TRBV7-9 and J usage is TRBJ2-1; 12 bases map to TRBD2. The CDR3 is 15 amino acids. Unmatched junction bases numbered 7, after V lost 5 bases and J lost 8 bases. Per germline, CDR1 SEHNR and CDR2 FQNEAQ (reference sequence).